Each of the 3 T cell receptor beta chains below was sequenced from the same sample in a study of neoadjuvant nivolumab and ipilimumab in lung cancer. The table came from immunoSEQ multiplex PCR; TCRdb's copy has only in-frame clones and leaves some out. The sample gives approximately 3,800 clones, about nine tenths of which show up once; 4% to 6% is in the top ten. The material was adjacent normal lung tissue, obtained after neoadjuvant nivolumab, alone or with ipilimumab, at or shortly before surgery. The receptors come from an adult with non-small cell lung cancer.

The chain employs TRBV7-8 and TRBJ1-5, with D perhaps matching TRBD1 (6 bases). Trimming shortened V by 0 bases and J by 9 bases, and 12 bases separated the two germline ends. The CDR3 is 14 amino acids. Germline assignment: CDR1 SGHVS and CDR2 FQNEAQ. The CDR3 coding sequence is TGTGCCAGCAGCTTAGCAAGGGGGGCAGGGCCCCAGCATTTT. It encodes CASSLARGAGPQHF. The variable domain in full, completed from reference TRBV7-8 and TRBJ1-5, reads GAGVSQSPRYKVAKRGQDVALRCDPISGHVSLFWYQQALGQGPEFLTYFQNEAQLDKSGLPSDRFFAERPEGSVSTLKIQRTQQEDSAVYLCASSLARGAGPQHFGDGTRLSIL.

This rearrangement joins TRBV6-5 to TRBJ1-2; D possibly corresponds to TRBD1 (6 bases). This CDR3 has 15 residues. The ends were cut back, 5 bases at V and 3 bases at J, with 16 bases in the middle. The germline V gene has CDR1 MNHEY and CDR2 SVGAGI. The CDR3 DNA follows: TGTGCCAGCAGTCCTCAAGGGGGGGCCTACTATGGCTACACCTTC. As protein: CASSPQGGAYYGYTF.

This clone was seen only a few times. The CDR3 sequence is CASSYTVSDTQYF. The CDR3 DNA sequence: TGTGCCAGTAGTTATACGGTCTCAGATACGCAGTATTTT. V is TRBV19 and J is TRBJ2-3; D is unclear. Germline V gene lookup returns CDR1 LNHDA and CDR2 SQIVND (reference sequence). V lost 5 bases and J 4 bases, leaving 10 bases between the germline ends. The CDR3 sequence is 13 residues long.